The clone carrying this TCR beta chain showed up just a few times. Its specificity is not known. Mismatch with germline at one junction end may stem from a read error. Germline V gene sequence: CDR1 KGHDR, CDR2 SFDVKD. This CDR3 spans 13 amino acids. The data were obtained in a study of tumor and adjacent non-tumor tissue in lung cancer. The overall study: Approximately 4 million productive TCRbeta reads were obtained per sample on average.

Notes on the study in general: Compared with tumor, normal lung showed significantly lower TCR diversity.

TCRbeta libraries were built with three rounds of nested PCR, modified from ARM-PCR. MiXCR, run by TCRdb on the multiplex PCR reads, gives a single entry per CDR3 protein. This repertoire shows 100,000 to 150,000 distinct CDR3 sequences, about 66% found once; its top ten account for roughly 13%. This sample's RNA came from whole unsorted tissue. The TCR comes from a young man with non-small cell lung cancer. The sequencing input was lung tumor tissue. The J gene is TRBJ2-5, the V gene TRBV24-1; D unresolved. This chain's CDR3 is CATSDPNSEAQYF. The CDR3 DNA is TGTGCCACCAGTGACCCAAACTCAGAGGCCCAGTACTTC.